Listed below are T cell receptor beta chains from one sample, sequenced in a study of blood T cell repertoires in COVID-19. Measured with immunoSEQ multiplex PCR; TCRdb has only the in-frame clones, and not every one. The sample comprises 250,000 to 350,000 clones, roughly 90% of which are singletons, and 2% to 2.5% rests with the top ten. The sequenced sample was peripheral blood. Source of these receptors: a woman aged 50 to 60 who had recovered from COVID-19. Each CDR3 is given with its conserved first and last residue. D genes are given only for firm matches. A clone size is listed for some rows: how often the clone was seen (once, few, many), or a class if it is expanded.

j_gene,v_gene,abundance,d_gene,len,CDR3nt,CDR3aa
TRBJ2-2,TRBV29-1,.,.,14,TGCAGCGTTGTTCAGGGTAGTAATGGCGGGGAGCTGTTTTTT,CSVVQGSNGGELFF
TRBJ2-3,TRBV7-2,.,.,12,TGTGCCAGCAGCTCCGAGCTCGGTACGCAGTATTTT,CASSSELGTQYF
TRBJ1-2,TRBV7-9,.,.,17,TGTGCCAGCAGCTTTGGCGGGAACCTTTTCTTCGACTATGGCTACACCTTC,CASSFGGNLFFDYGYTF
TRBJ2-1,TRBV19,.,TRBD1,15,TGTGCCAGTAGTACAGGACAGGGGTGGGACAATGAGCAGTTCTTC,CASSTGQGWDNEQFF
TRBJ1-1,TRBV28,.,.,16,TGTGCCAGCAGTTTGTGGAATACAGGGCGGAACACTGAAGCTTTCTTT,CASSLWNTGRNTEAFF
TRBJ1-2,TRBV11-2,.,TRBD1,15,TGTGCCAGCAGCTTAGTGGACAGGGGGCCCTACGGCTACACCTTC,CASSLVDRGPYGYTF
TRBJ1-4,TRBV30,.,.,15,TGTGCCTGGAGTCCCAGTTCTGCAACTAATGAAAAACTGTTTTTT,CAWSPSSATNEKLFF
TRBJ2-7,TRBV5-1,.,TRBD2,16,TGCGCCAGCAGCCGGGGGGACACTAGCGGGACCTACGAGCAGTACTTC,CASSRGDTSGTYEQYF
TRBJ1-1,TRBV3-1/TRBV3-2,once,.,13,TGTGCCAGCAGCCAAAGGGGGTACACTGAAGCTTTCTTT,CASSQRGYTEAFF
TRBJ1-2,TRBV5-5,.,.,15,TGTGCCAGCAGCTTAGTCCCAGCGACTAACTATGGCTACACCTTC,CASSLVPATNYGYTF
TRBJ2-5,TRBV7-9,.,.,14,TGTGCCAGCAGCTTTAAAGAGTCTATAGAGACCCAGTACTTC,CASSFKESIETQYF
TRBJ2-2,TRBV24-1,.,TRBD1,14,TGTGCCACCAGTGAAAGGGGGCGCACCGGGGAGCTGTTTTTT,CATSERGRTGELFF
TRBJ2-7,TRBV28,.,.,11,TGTGCCAGCAGCCAGACCTACGAGCAGTACTTC,CASSQTYEQYF
TRBJ1-6,TRBV30,.,.,12,TGTGCCTGGACAGGGTATAATTCACCCCTCCACTTT,CAWTGYNSPLHF
TRBJ1-1,TRBV7-9,.,TRBD1,16,TGTGCCAGCAGCTTAGTATGGGACAGGGGGAACCCTGAAGCTTTCTTT,CASSLVWDRGNPEAFF
TRBJ2-5,TRBV6-6,.,.,13,TGTGCCAGCAATTCCCTACCGAGAGGGACCCAGTACTTC,CASNSLPRGTQYF
TRBJ2-1,TRBV18,.,TRBD1,16,TGTGCCAGCTCACCCACTCGGACAGGGCGTTACAATGAGCAGTTCTTC,CASSPTRTGRYNEQFF
TRBJ2-7,TRBV25-1,.,TRBD1,15,TGTGCCAGCAGTGACTCGGGACAGGGGATCTACGAGCAGTACTTC,CASSDSGQGIYEQYF
TRBJ1-4,TRBV5-8,.,TRBD1,15,TGTGCCAGCAGCTCGACAGGGGATGTCGAAGAAAAACTGTTTTTT,CASSSTGDVEEKLFF
TRBJ1-1,TRBV6-1,.,TRBD1,15,TGTGCCAGCAGTGAGGGACAGGGGATGAACACTGAAGCTTTCTTT,CASSEGQGMNTEAFF
TRBJ2-5,TRBV5-4,once,TRBD1,15,TGTGCCAGCAGTCGAGACAGGGCTTTACAAGAGACCCAGTACTTC,CASSRDRALQETQYF
TRBJ2-1,TRBV7-2,once,.,12,TGTGCCAGCAGCTTCTTCCCGGGTGAGCAGTTCTTC,CASSFFPGEQFF
TRBJ2-5,TRBV5-4,.,.,16,TGTGCCAGCAGCTACAGGGCCGGGACCCAGCAAGAGACCCAGTACTTC,CASSYRAGTQQETQYF